The next 11 T cell receptor beta chains were all read from a single sample in a study of shared clonotypes between healthy human individuals. Generated by immunoSEQ multiplex PCR, the TCRdb table keeps only in-frame clones and is missing some. This sample has around 2.5 million clones, with 93% found just once. The sample was naive CD4+ T cells from PBMCs. Subset described: CD45RA+ positively selected. These receptors were obtained from a man younger than 30 in good health. Some clones in this sample may be carry-over from other donors' samples.

This chain links TRBV28 with TRBJ1-2, with D possibly matching TRBD1 (6 bases). V dropped 6 bases and J dropped 5 bases, with 16 bases sitting between them. The CDR3 totals 14 residues. Germline CDR1 reads MDHEN; CDR2 reads SYDVKM. CDR3: CASSRPGTSYGYTF. The CDR3 DNA is TGTGCCAGCAGCCGCCCCGGGACAAGTTATGGCTACACCTTC.

V usage is TRBV11-3 and J usage is TRBJ2-5, with D possibly TRBD1 on 6 matching bases. The germline V gene has CDR1 SGHNT and CDR2 YENEEA. CDR3 size: 15 residues. V was clipped by 5 bases and J by 2 bases, with 15 bases between them. This CDR3 reads CASSPGQGQQETQYF. DNA for the CDR3: TGTGCCAGCAGCCCGGGGCAGGGGCAACAAGAGACCCAGTACTTC.

The chain combines TRBV5-5 with TRBJ1-5; D remains ambiguous. The CDR3 sequence is 16 residues long. Germline CDR1 reads SGHKS; CDR2 reads YYEKEE (reference sequence). V was shortened by 2 bases and J by 2 bases, with 14 bases between the two germline ends. The CDR3, as DNA: TGTGCCAGCAGCTTAGGACCCAACCTGGGCAATCAGCCCCAGCATTTT. It translates to CASSLGPNLGNQPQHF.

The rearrangement links TRBV6-1 to TRBJ2-7, with D possibly being TRBD2 (6 bases). V gave up 7 bases and J gave up 3 bases, with 13 bases separating them. This CDR3 comprises 13 residues. Germline V gene data show CDR1 as MNHNS and CDR2 as SASEGT. The CDR3 nucleotides read TGTGCCAGCATCCGGGGAGGATTCTACGAGCAGTACTTC. Residues: CASIRGGFYEQYF.

The sample holds a few counts of this clone. The sample holds other DNA sequences that translate to the same CDR3. This sequence joins TRBV28 and TRBJ1-5; D is ambiguous. CDR1 and CDR2 from the germline V gene are MDHEN and SYDVKM. V was clipped by 3 bases and J by 6 bases, with 3 bases between them. The CDR3 is made up of 11 amino acids. The CDR3 region is CASSFRQPQHF. The CDR3 DNA sequence: TGTGCCAGCAGTTTTCGTCAGCCCCAGCATTTT.

V usage is TRBV29-1 and J usage is TRBJ2-3; D is possibly TRBD1 or TRBD2 (5 bases each). Germline V gene data show CDR1 as SQVTM and CDR2 as ANQGSEA. Between the trimmed V and J ends, which lost 4 bases and 4 bases, there was a span of 18 bases. The CDR3 sequence is 15 residues long. The CDR3 loop reads CSVAEGPLDADTQYF. CDR3 nucleotide sequence: TGCAGCGTTGCAGAGGGGCCACTGGATGCAGATACGCAGTATTTT.

J is TRBJ2-3 and V is TRBV29-1; D is uncertain. V was cut by 6 bases and J by 9 bases, with 22 bases left in between. This CDR3 has 14 residues. In germline, CDR1 is SQVTM, CDR2 ANQGSEA. CDR3 sequence reads: CSVAWKLPAETQYF. CDR3 sequence (DNA): TGCAGCGTGGCGTGGAAGTTGCCCGCGGAGACGCAGTATTTT.

In this sample, this clone turned up once. V usage is TRBV2 and J usage is TRBJ1-5; 8 nucleotides line up with TRBD1. Looked up from germline, CDR1 is SNHLY and CDR2 is FYNNEI. The trim removed 6 bases at V and 3 bases at J, leaving 7 bases unmatched. The CDR3 spans 15 residues. The CDR3, as DNA: TGTGCCAGCAGCCCGGGACAGGTCGTCAATCAGCCCCAGCATTTT. It translates to CASSPGQVVNQPQHF.

With respect to this clone: Other DNA sequences of this sample code for an identical CDR3. The CDR3 sequence is CASSQQGVSEAFF. The CDR3 DNA reads TGTGCCAGCAGCCAGCAGGGAGTCTCTGAAGCTTTCTTT. The chain employs TRBV14 and TRBJ1-1, with D possibly TRBD1 on 5 matching bases. The germline gives CDR1 SGHDN, CDR2 FVKESK. The CDR3 contains 13 residues. Trimming stripped 3 bases from V and 6 bases from J, with 11 bases between.

This clone was recorded once. The chain is built from TRBV4-2 and TRBJ1-4; D is possibly TRBD1 (6 bases). Germline-derived CDR1 and CDR2 are LGHNA and YNFKEQ. The CDR3 covers 15 residues. Trimming removed 0 bases at V and 6 bases at J, with 11 bases between. The CDR3 coding sequence is TGTGCCAGCAGCCAAGAGGACAGTTCGTATGAAAAACTGTTTTTT. It yields the protein CASSQEDSSYEKLFF.

V is TRBV5-8 and J is TRBJ2-7; TRBD1 matches 8 bases. Per the germline V gene, CDR1 is SGHTS and CDR2 is YDEGEE. This CDR3 has 16 residues. The junction had 12 bases not matched to a gene; V was cut back by 3 bases and J by 4 bases. CDR3 protein: CASSSSRGRSLYEQYF. CDR3 DNA sequence: TGTGCCAGCAGCTCATCCAGGGGGCGCTCCCTTTACGAGCAGTACTTC.